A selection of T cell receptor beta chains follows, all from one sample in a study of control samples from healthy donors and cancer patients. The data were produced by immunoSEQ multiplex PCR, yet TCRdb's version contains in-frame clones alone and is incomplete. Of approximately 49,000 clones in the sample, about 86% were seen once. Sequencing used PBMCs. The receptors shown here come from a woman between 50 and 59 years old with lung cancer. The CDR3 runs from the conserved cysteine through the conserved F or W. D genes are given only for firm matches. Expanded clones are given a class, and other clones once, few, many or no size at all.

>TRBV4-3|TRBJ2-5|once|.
CASSQGRADQETQYF
TGCGCCAGCAGCCAAGGGAGGGCAGACCAAGAGACCCAGTACTTC
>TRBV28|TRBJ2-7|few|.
CASQSSGIYEQYF
TGTGCCAGCCAGAGCTCGGGGATCTACGAGCAGTACTTC
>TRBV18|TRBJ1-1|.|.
CASSQRRTPGSNTEAFF
TGTGCCAGCTCACAACGGAGGACACCAGGCAGTAACACTGAAGCTTTCTTT
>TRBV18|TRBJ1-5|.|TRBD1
CASSGGTGRNQPQHF
TGTGCCAGCTCCGGGGGGACAGGACGCAATCAGCCCCAGCATTTT
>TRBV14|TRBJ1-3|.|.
CASSQVFGTHSGNTIYF
TGTGCCAGCAGCCAAGTTTTCGGGACACACTCTGGAAACACCATATATTTT
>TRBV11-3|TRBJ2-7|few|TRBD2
CASSFSGGVGEQYF
TGTGCCAGCAGCTTTAGCGGGGGGGTAGGAGAGCAGTACTTC
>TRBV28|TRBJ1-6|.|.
CASSLFATLSTPLHF
TGTGCCAGCAGTTTATTTGCGACATTGTCTACACCCCTCCACTTT
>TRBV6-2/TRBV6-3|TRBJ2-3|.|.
CASSYIQGGADTQYF
TGTGCCAGCAGTTACATCCAGGGAGGTGCAGATACGCAGTATTTT
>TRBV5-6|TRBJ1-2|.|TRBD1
CASSLGRTGKAYGYTF
TGTGCCAGCAGCTTGGGGCGGACAGGGAAGGCCTATGGCTACACCTTC
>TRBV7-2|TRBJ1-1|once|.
CASSFYTEAFF
TGTGCCAGCAGCTTTTATACAGAAGCTTTCTTT
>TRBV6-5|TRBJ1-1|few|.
CASSYSRGRAFF
TGTGCCAGCAGTTACTCGAGGGGGAGAGCTTTCTTT
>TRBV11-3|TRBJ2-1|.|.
CASSFSSFSYNEQFF
TGTGCCAGCAGCTTCAGCTCGTTCTCCTACAATGAGCAGTTCTTC
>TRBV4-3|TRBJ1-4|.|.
CASSQTTGRNIELFF
TGCGCCAGCAGCCAAACTACAGGGAGGAATATAGAACTGTTTTTT
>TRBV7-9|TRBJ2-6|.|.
CASRGTQESTGANVLTF
TGTGCCAGCAGGGGTACACAGGAATCCACTGGGGCCAACGTCCTGACTTTC
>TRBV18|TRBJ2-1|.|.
CASSPMTDTYNEQFF
TGTGCCAGCTCACCCATGACGGATACCTACAATGAGCAGTTCTTC
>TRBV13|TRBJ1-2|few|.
CASSLRGFLYGYTF
TGTGCCAGCAGCTTAAGGGGGTTCCTATATGGCTACACCTTC
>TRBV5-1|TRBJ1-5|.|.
CASRLDTGSNQPQHF
TGCGCCAGCAGGTTGGACACAGGGAGCAATCAGCCCCAGCATTTT
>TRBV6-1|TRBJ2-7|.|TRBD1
CASSELGTGYYEQYF
TGTGCCAGCAGTGAATTGGGGACAGGATACTACGAGCAGTACTTC
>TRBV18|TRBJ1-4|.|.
CASSRGANEKLFF
TGTGCCAGCTCACGAGGGGCTAATGAAAAACTGTTTTTT
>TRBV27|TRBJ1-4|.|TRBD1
CASSSTGTGDEKLFF
TGTGCCAGCAGTTCCACCGGGACAGGGGATGAAAAACTGTTTTTT
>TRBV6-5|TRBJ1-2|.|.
CASTRRSQRGYTF
TGTGCCAGCACACGGAGAAGCCAGAGAGGCTACACCTTC
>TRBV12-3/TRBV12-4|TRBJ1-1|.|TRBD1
CASNKGQYTEAFF
TGTGCCAGCAACAAGGGACAGTACACTGAAGCTTTCTTT
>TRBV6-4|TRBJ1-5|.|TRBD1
CASSETGEGNQPQHF
TGTGCCAGCAGTGAGACAGGGGAAGGCAATCAGCCCCAGCATTTT
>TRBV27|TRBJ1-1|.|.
CASSDSPMAEAFF
TGTGCCAGCAGTGACTCCCCAATGGCTGAAGCTTTCTTT
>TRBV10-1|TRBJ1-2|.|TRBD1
CASSDERPGTDYGYTF
TGCGCCAGCAGTGATGAAAGACCTGGGACAGACTATGGCTACACCTTC
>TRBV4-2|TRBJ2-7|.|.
CASSQERTTVYEQYF
TGTGCCAGCAGCCAAGAGAGGACTACCGTTTACGAGCAGTACTTC
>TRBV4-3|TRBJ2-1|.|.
CASSQDGGLAGSNEQFF
TGCGCCAGCAGCCAAGATGGGGGGCTAGCCGGATCCAATGAGCAGTTCTTC
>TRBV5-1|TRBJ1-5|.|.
CASSEQGSNQPQHF
TGCGCCAGCAGCGAACAGGGAAGCAATCAGCCCCAGCATTTT
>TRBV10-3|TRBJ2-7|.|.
CAISDPGPSSEQYF
TGTGCCATCAGTGACCCGGGACCATCCTCCGAGCAGTACTTC
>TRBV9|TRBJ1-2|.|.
CASSKGAGDYGYTF
TGTGCCAGCAGCAAAGGGGCGGGGGACTATGGCTACACCTTC
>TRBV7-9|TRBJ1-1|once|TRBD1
CASSLATGTGNTEAFF
TGTGCCAGCAGCTTAGCTACCGGGACAGGGAACACTGAAGCTTTCTTT
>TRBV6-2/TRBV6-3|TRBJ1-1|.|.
CASSPVMGNTEAFF
TGTGCCAGCAGTCCCGTAATGGGGAACACTGAAGCTTTCTTT
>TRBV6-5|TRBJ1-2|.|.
CASSYSYDGWDGYTF
TGTGCCAGCAGTTACTCGTATGATGGTTGGGATGGCTACACCTTC
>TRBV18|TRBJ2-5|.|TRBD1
CASSPRTGGQETQYF
TGTGCCAGCTCACCCCGGACAGGGGGACAAGAGACCCAGTACTTC
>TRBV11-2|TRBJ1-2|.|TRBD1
CASSNPGQGNNYGYTF
TGTGCCAGCAGCAATCCTGGACAGGGAAACAACTATGGCTACACCTTC
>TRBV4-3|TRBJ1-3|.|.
CASSQGRASGNTIYF
TGCGCCAGCAGCCAAGGCAGGGCCTCTGGAAACACCATATATTTT
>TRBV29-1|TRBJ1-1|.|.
CSVSRNTEAFF
TGCAGCGTCTCGAGGAACACTGAAGCTTTCTTT
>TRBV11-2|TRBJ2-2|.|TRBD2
CASSFLAGATGELFF
TGTGCCAGCAGCTTTCTAGCGGGGGCCACCGGGGAGCTGTTTTTT
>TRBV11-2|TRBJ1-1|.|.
CASSLLPGQNTEAFF
TGTGCCAGCAGCTTGCTGCCGGGACAGAACACTGAAGCTTTCTTT
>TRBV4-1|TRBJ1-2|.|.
CASSPLIGDGYTF
TGCGCCAGCAGCCCCTTAATCGGGGACGGCTACACCTTC
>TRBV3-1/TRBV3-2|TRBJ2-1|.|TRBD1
CASSPGQDTEQFF
TGTGCCAGCAGCCCAGGACAGGACACTGAGCAGTTCTTC
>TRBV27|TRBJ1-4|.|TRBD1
CASSFLRGDRPEKLFF
TGTGCCAGCAGTTTCTTACGAGGGGACAGGCCTGAAAAACTGTTTTTT
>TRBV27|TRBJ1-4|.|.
CASKSGLQNEKLFF
TGTGCCAGCAAATCGGGACTGCAAAATGAAAAACTGTTTTTT
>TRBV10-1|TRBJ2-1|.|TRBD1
CASSESDRGLDNEQFF
TGCGCCAGCAGTGAGAGCGACAGGGGGCTCGACAATGAGCAGTTCTTC
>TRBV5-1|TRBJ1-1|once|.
CASSLFEGNTEAFF
TGCGCCAGCAGCTTGTTCGAGGGGAACACTGAAGCTTTCTTT
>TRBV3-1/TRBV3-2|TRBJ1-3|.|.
CASSQEWGPSGNTIYF
TGTGCCAGCAGCCAAGAATGGGGACCCAGCGGAAACACCATATATTTT
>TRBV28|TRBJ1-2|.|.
CASRSPGEGGYGYTF
TGTGCCAGCAGATCACCGGGGGAGGGGGGCTATGGCTACACCTTC
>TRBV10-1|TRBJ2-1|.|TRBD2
CASSDEGTSGGNEQFF
TGCGCCAGCAGTGACGAGGGGACTAGCGGGGGCAATGAGCAGTTCTTC
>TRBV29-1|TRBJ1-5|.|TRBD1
CSVGTGLSNQPQHF
TGCAGCGTGGGGACAGGGCTAAGCAATCAGCCCCAGCATTTT
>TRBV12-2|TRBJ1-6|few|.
CASRFQRGPYNSPLHF
TGTGCAAGTCGCTTCCAGCGGGGGCCTTATAATTCACCCCTCCACTTT
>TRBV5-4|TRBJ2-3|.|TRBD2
CASSFRGGGTDTQYF
TGTGCCAGCAGCTTCCGGGGCGGGGGTACAGATACGCAGTATTTT
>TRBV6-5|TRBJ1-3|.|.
CASKGSGNTIYF
TGTGCCAGCAAGGGCTCTGGAAACACCATATATTTT
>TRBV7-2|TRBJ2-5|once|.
CASSLARGGETQYF
TGTGCCAGCAGCTTAGCTAGAGGGGGTGAGACCCAGTACTTC
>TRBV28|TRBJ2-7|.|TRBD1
CASSTGQGASYEQYF
TGTGCCAGCAGCACGGGACAGGGGGCCTCCTACGAGCAGTACTTC